The 20 T cell receptor beta chains listed next were all sequenced from one sample in a study of brain T cells in children with intractable seizures. Measured with immunoSEQ multiplex PCR; TCRdb has only the in-frame clones, and not every one. The table lists about 340,000 clones, over 90% of them singletons, with roughly 6% in the top ten. Noted time point: blood from clinic visit 5 months post-surgery; TSC patient then seizure free. The starting material was peripheral blood, obtained roughly 5 months after surgery. These receptors came from a boy younger than two with tuberous sclerosis and intractable seizures.

The chain is built from TRBV11-1 and TRBJ2-3; TRBD2 might be the D (6 bases). CDR1 SGHAT and CDR2 FQDESV come from the germline V gene (reference sequence). The CDR3 covers 15 residues. The ends were cut back, 5 bases at V and 2 bases at J, with 14 bases in the middle. This chain's CDR3 is CASSTRGLYTDTQYF. The CDR3 DNA reads TGTGCCAGCAGCACGAGGGGACTCTACACAGATACGCAGTATTTT.

The chain has TRBV6-6 and TRBJ1-2; the D gene is possibly TRBD1 (6 bases). CDR1 is MNHNY and CDR2 is SVGAGI in the germline V gene (reference sequence). The CDR3 sequence is 13 residues long. Trimming left V 6 bases short and J 3 bases short, with 11 bases between. CDR3: CASRRQVYYGYTF. In nucleotides, the CDR3 is TGTGCCAGCAGACGACAGGTTTACTATGGCTACACCTTC.

The gene calls are TRBV6-5 and TRBJ1-5, with D uncertain. This CDR3 comprises 15 residues. Germline V CDR1 and CDR2: MNHEY, SVGAGI. Trimming stripped 7 bases from V and 0 bases from J, with 13 bases between. CDR3 bases: TGTGCCAGCACCTGGACGGATAATAGCAATCAGCCCCAGCATTTT. As protein: CASTWTDNSNQPQHF.

The genes are TRBV19 and TRBJ2-1, with D uncertain. V was pared by 5 bases and J by 3 bases, with 11 bases between. Looked up from germline, CDR1 is LNHDA and CDR2 is SQIVND (reference sequence). CDR3 length: 14 residues. The CDR3 bases are TGTGCCAGTAGTCACACCCCCGGCTACAATGAGCAGTTCTTC. This gives the protein CASSHTPGYNEQFF.

The sample holds one count of this clone. The chain is built from TRBV30 and TRBJ1-1, with D perhaps TRBD1 (6 bases). CDR3 length: 13 amino acids. Trimming cost V 5 bases and J 5 bases, with 15 bases left between them. Germline V gene lookup returns CDR1 GTSNPN and CDR2 SVGIG (reference sequence). For the CDR3, the DNA is TGTGCCTGGGATGACAACAGGGATACTGAAGCTTTCTTT. Its translation: CAWDDNRDTEAFF.

This chain joins TRBV7-9 and TRBJ2-5, with D maybe TRBD2 (6 bases). V was cut by 1 base and J by 2 bases, with 20 bases left in between. The CDR3 runs to 18 residues. The germline V gene encodes CDR1 SEHNR and CDR2 FQNEAQ (reference sequence). CDR3 protein: CASSLVHGGPDLQETQYF. In DNA, the CDR3 is TGTGCCAGCAGCTTAGTTCACGGGGGACCCGACTTGCAAGAGACCCAGTACTTC. Based on the CDR3 plus reference TRBV7-9 and TRBJ2-5, the full variable domain is DTGVSQNPRHKITKRGQNVTFRCDPISEHNRLYWYRQTLGQGPEFLTYFQNEAQLEKSRLLSDRFSAERPKGSFSTLEIQRTEQGDSAMYLCASSLVHGGPDLQETQYFGPGTRLLVL.

This chain connects TRBV5-1 to TRBJ1-2; 7 bases align to TRBD1. The V and J ends lost 0 bases and 8 bases, in that order; junction bases with no gene match: 13. The germline gives CDR1 SGHRS, CDR2 YFSETQ. There are 16 residues in the CDR3. The chain's CDR3 is CASSLAMGTAAWGYTF. The DNA for the CDR3 is TGCGCCAGCAGCTTGGCCATGGGGACAGCCGCCTGGGGCTACACCTTC.

The genes are TRBV12-3 or TRBV12-4 and TRBJ2-1; D unclear. Deletions cut 4 bases from V and 9 bases from J, with 10 bases between. The CDR3 has 12 residues. CDR3 sequence reads: CASSSRGAEQFF. The CDR3 DNA follows: TGTGCCAGCAGTTCCCGAGGAGCTGAGCAGTTCTTC.

This clone was observed a few times. This chain links TRBV2 with TRBJ2-4; a weak D match, TRBD1 (6 bases). V shed 7 bases and J shed 12 bases, with 16 bases lying between them. CDR3 length equals 12 residues. Germline values: CDR1 SNHLY, CDR2 FYNNEI. Here the CDR3 DNA reads TGTGCCAGCAAGATATCAGGGGACGCTCAGTACTTC. Protein product: CASKISGDAQYF.

The V call is TRBV28, the J call TRBJ1-5, with D maybe TRBD1 (5 bases). Per the germline V gene, CDR1 is MDHEN and CDR2 is SYDVKM. The V end lost 1 base, the J end lost 5 bases, and 15 bases lay between the germline ends. CDR3 length: 16 amino acids. In nucleotides, the CDR3 is TGTGCCAGCAGTTTATTAGGGCCAGGGTATTATCAGCCCCAGCATTTT. Translated, it gives CASSLLGPGYYQPQHF. Together with reference TRBV28 and TRBJ1-5, the CDR3 gives the full variable domain: DVKVTQSSRYLVKRTGEKVFLECVQDMDHENMFWYRQDPGLGLRLIYFSYDVKMKEKGDIPEGYSVSREKKERFSLILESASTNQTSMYLCASSLLGPGYYQPQHFGDGTRLSIL.

The rearrangement links TRBV28 to TRBJ1-5; TRBD1 matches at 8 bases. Germline V lookup: CDR1 MDHEN, CDR2 SYDVKM. There are 15 residues in the CDR3. The V and J ends lost 5 bases and 6 bases, in that order; junction bases with no gene match: 9. The CDR3 region is CASSLRTGFGQPQHF. The CDR3, as DNA: TGTGCCAGCAGTCTACGGACAGGGTTTGGTCAGCCCCAGCATTTT.

This sequence joins TRBV6-1 and TRBJ2-5, with D perhaps TRBD1 (5 bases). The CDR3 has 17 residues. V was trimmed by 2 bases and J by 1 base, leaving 17 bases between them. CDR1 is MNHNS and CDR2 is SASEGT in the germline V gene. CDR3 amino acids: CASSEIVTATFQETQYF. The CDR3 nucleotides read TGTGCCAGCAGTGAAATAGTGACAGCCACATTCCAAGAGACCCAGTACTTC.

This chain joins TRBV24-1 and TRBJ2-7, with D perhaps matching TRBD2 (6 bases). The CDR3 is 15 residues long. Trimming pared 3 bases from V and 3 bases from J, leaving 14 bases between. Germline V gene lookup returns CDR1 KGHDR and CDR2 SFDVKD. The CDR3 loop reads CATSDGSGLDYEQYF. The CDR3 DNA follows: TGTGCCACCAGTGATGGAAGCGGGTTAGACTACGAGCAGTACTTC.

The chain employs TRBV5-5 and TRBJ1-1, with 8 bases lining up with TRBD1. CDR1 SGHKS and CDR2 YYEKEE come from the germline V gene (reference sequence). The CDR3 has 15 amino acids. With 4 bases clipped from V and 7 bases from J, the junction kept 12 bases outside the gene matches. CDR3 residues: CASSAWKSGGDEAFF. CDR3 coding DNA: TGTGCCAGCAGCGCCTGGAAATCAGGGGGCGATGAAGCTTTCTTT.

CDR3 amino acids: CASSDSWGYGYTF. The CDR3 DNA reads as TGTGCCAGCAGTGACTCGTGGGGGTATGGCTACACCTTC. The chain carries TRBV6-4 and TRBJ1-2, with a possible D match to TRBD1 (5 bases). Germline CDR1 reads MRHNA; CDR2 reads SNTAGT. The V end lost 0 bases, the J end lost 5 bases, and 7 bases lay between the germline ends. CDR3 size: 13 residues.

The chain combines TRBV20-1 with TRBJ2-7; TRBD2 aligns across 7 bases. The CDR3 has 13 residues. The germline gives CDR1 DFQATT, CDR2 SNEGSKA (reference sequence). Trimming at V came to 3 bases and at J to 1 base, leaving 3 bases not matched to a gene. The CDR3 DNA reads TGCAGTGCTAGTACGGGAGGATCCTACGAGCAGTACTTC. Protein: CSASTGGSYEQYF.

The chain employs TRBV28 and TRBJ2-2; 10 bases align to TRBD2. The J segment lost 1 base and the V segment lost 2 bases, leaving 7 bases of the junction unmatched. The V gene's germline CDR1 is MDHEN and CDR2 SYDVKM. This CDR3 is built from 18 residues. CDR3 nucleotides: TGTGCCAGCAGTTTACCTTCAAGACTAGCGGGGAACACCGGGGAGCTGTTTTTT. The encoded protein is CASSLPSRLAGNTGELFF. The full variable domain, with the rest looked up from reference TRBV28 and TRBJ2-2, is DVKVTQSSRYLVKRTGEKVFLECVQDMDHENMFWYRQDPGLGLRLIYFSYDVKMKEKGDIPEGYSVSREKKERFSLILESASTNQTSMYLCASSLPSRLAGNTGELFFGEGSRLTVL.

The chain links TRBV4-1 to TRBJ2-6, with TRBD2 matching over 9 bases. Germline CDR1 reads MGHRA; CDR2 reads YSYEKL. After removal of 5 bases from V and 3 bases from J, the junction contained 8 bases not matched to a gene. The CDR3 is 17 residues long. The CDR3 nucleotides read TGCGCCAGCAGCTCGGGCGGGGGGGCCCATGGGGCCAACGTCCTGACTTTC. It yields the protein CASSSGGGAHGANVLTF.

This chain uses TRBV2 with TRBJ1-1; perhaps TRBD1 as D (5 bases). The germline V gene has CDR1 SNHLY and CDR2 FYNNEI. The CDR3 is 14 residues long. Deletions cut 3 bases from V and 2 bases from J, with 10 bases between. The CDR3 DNA is TGTGCCAGCAGTGATGGCACAGGCAACACTGAAGCTTTCTTT. Its translation is CASSDGTGNTEAFF.

V is TRBV12-3 or TRBV12-4 and J is TRBJ1-6, with D uncertain. The CDR3 is 12 amino acids. Trimming took 6 bases from V and 5 from J, leaving 5 bases between them. The CDR3 DNA follows: TGTGCCAGCAGCCTTCATAATTCACCCCTCCACTTT. It is translated as CASSLHNSPLHF.